Listed below are T cell receptor beta chains from one sample, sequenced in a study of spatial heterogeneity in lung cancer. TCRdb independently ran MiXCR on the 5' RACE reads; one entry per CDR3 protein. Found here are 2,500 to 3,500 distinct CDR3 sequences, 17% of them singletons; the top ten hold less than 15%. The specimen was lung tumor tissue, collected at surgery. The receptor set was obtained from a male donor with early-stage non-small cell lung cancer. Each CDR3 is given without its conserved first and last residue. Each record gives: J gene, V gene, D gene, CDR3 protein. A D gene is named only where the DNA matches it firmly.

J gene: TRBJ2-5; V gene: TRBV13; D gene: -; CDR3 protein: ASSPGLGQETQY
J gene: TRBJ2-2; V gene: TRBV7-2; D gene: -; CDR3 protein: ASSALPSPGELF
J gene: TRBJ1-5; V gene: TRBV12-3/TRBV12-4; D gene: -; CDR3 protein: ASSPSPGQPQH
J gene: TRBJ2-3; V gene: TRBV9; D gene: TRBD2; CDR3 protein: ASSQTSGGITDTQY
J gene: TRBJ1-1; V gene: TRBV5-8; D gene: -; CDR3 protein: ASTPRRGTEAF
J gene: TRBJ2-6; V gene: TRBV11-2; D gene: -; CDR3 protein: ASSLTDAGANVLT
J gene: TRBJ2-7; V gene: TRBV27; D gene: -; CDR3 protein: ASSATPYEQY
J gene: TRBJ2-7; V gene: TRBV4-1; D gene: -; CDR3 protein: ASSQVGAGFYEQY
J gene: TRBJ2-1; V gene: TRBV28; D gene: TRBD2; CDR3 protein: ASSRTSGKRIEQF
J gene: TRBJ1-5; V gene: TRBV4-1; D gene: -; CDR3 protein: ASTTTLMSNQPQH
J gene: TRBJ2-1; V gene: TRBV28; D gene: -; CDR3 protein: ASSLNNEQF
J gene: TRBJ2-7; V gene: TRBV9; D gene: -; CDR3 protein: ASSGTGGLPSEQY
J gene: TRBJ2-3; V gene: TRBV24-1; D gene: -; CDR3 protein: ATSDLTEDTQY
J gene: TRBJ1-1; V gene: TRBV6-5; D gene: -; CDR3 protein: ATGDTEAF
J gene: TRBJ2-1; V gene: TRBV5-6; D gene: -; CDR3 protein: ASSPVRRDHEQF
J gene: TRBJ2-1; V gene: TRBV29-1; D gene: -; CDR3 protein: SVARLAYNEQF
J gene: TRBJ2-7; V gene: TRBV12-3/TRBV12-4; D gene: TRBD1; CDR3 protein: ASSLRTGDSPTYEQY
J gene: TRBJ2-4; V gene: TRBV6-2/TRBV6-3; D gene: -; CDR3 protein: ASSYSIQLIAKNIQY
J gene: TRBJ2-7; V gene: TRBV9; D gene: -; CDR3 protein: ASSVGSGSSYEQY
J gene: TRBJ1-2; V gene: TRBV9; D gene: TRBD1; CDR3 protein: ASSVTTGNYGYT
J gene: TRBJ1-1; V gene: TRBV12-3/TRBV12-4; D gene: TRBD1; CDR3 protein: ASFGGQMNTEAF
J gene: TRBJ2-1; V gene: TRBV7-9; D gene: -; CDR3 protein: ASSPRAQQLNEQF
J gene: TRBJ2-1; V gene: TRBV27; D gene: TRBD2; CDR3 protein: ASSTPLLADNNEQF
J gene: TRBJ1-2; V gene: TRBV11-2; D gene: -; CDR3 protein: ASSLQGPANYGYT
J gene: TRBJ1-1; V gene: TRBV27; D gene: -; CDR3 protein: ASSHLMGPRTEAF
J gene: TRBJ2-3; V gene: TRBV7-8; D gene: -; CDR3 protein: ASSSKGGTDTQY
J gene: TRBJ2-1; V gene: TRBV7-2; D gene: TRBD2; CDR3 protein: ASSLGLALPEQF
J gene: TRBJ2-7; V gene: TRBV12-5; D gene: -; CDR3 protein: ASGLGSGYEQY
J gene: TRBJ2-1; V gene: TRBV27; D gene: -; CDR3 protein: ASYTRGNNEQF
J gene: TRBJ2-3; V gene: TRBV24-1; D gene: -; CDR3 protein: ATSDFDRSTDTQY
J gene: TRBJ2-1; V gene: TRBV20-1; D gene: -; CDR3 protein: SARLGEQF